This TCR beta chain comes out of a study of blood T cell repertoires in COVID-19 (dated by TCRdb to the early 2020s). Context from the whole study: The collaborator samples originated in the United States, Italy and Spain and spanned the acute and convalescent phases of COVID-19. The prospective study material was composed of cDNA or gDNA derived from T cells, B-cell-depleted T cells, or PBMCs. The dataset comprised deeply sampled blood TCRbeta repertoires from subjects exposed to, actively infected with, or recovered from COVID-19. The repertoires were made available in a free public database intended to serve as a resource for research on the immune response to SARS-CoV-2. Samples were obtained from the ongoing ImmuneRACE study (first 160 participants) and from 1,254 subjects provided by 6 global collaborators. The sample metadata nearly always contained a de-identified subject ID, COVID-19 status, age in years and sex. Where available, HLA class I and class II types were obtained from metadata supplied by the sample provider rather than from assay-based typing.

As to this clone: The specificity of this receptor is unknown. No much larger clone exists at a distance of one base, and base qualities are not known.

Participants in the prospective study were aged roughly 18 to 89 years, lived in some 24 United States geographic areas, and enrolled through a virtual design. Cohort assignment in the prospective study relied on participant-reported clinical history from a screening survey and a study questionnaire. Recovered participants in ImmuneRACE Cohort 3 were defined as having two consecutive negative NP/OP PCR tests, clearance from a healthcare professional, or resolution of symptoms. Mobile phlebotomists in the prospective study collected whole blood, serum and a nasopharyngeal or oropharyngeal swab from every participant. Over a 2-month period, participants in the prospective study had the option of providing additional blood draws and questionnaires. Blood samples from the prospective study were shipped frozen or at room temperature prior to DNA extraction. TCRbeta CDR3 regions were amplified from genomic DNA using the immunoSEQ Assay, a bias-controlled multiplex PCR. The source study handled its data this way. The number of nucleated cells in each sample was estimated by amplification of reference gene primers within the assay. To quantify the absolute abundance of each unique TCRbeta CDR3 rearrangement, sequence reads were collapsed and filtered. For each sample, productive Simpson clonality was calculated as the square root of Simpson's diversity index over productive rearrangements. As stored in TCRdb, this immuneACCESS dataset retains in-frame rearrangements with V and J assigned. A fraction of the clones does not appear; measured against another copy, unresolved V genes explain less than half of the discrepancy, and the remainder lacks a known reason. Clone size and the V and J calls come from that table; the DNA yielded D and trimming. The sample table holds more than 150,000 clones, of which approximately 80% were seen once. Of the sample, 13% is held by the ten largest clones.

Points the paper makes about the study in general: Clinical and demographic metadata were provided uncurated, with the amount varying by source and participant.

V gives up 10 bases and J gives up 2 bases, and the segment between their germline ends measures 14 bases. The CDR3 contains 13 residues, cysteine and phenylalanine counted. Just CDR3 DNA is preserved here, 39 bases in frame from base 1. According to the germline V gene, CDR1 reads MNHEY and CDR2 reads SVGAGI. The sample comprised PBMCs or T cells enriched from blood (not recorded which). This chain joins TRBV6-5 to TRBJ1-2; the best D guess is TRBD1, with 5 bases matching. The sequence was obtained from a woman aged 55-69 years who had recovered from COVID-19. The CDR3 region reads CATSTGVNYGYTF. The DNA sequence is TGTGCCACGTCGACGGGGGTGAACTATGGCTACACCTTC.